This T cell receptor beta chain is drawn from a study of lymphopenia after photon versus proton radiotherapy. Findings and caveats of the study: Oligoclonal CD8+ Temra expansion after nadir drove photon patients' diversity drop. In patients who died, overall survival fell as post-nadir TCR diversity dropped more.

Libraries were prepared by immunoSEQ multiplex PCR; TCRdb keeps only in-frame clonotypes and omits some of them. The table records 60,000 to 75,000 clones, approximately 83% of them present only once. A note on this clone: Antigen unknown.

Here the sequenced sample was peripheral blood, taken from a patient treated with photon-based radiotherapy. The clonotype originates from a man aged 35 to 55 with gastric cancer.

Written as DNA, the CDR3 is TGTGCCAGCAGTGAACTCGGGGAGGGTGGTGGCTACACCTTC. Translation: CASSELGEGGGYTF. The rearrangement uses TRBV2 and TRBJ1-2, with D unresolved. Trimming shortened V by 2 bases and J by 7 bases, and 14 bases separated the two germline ends. The CDR3 runs to 14 residues. Looked up from germline, CDR1 is SNHLY and CDR2 is FYNNEI.